Shown below are 25 T cell receptor beta chains from a single sample sequenced in a study of siplizumab effects on memory and regulatory T cells. The data were produced by immunoSEQ multiplex PCR, yet TCRdb's version contains in-frame clones alone and is incomplete. In the table there are some 100,000 clones, about 91% of which are singletons. The sequenced material came from Tregs sorted from blood. The receptors derive from a human donor in good health.

The chain joins TRBV15 to TRBJ1-1; D remains ambiguous. The CDR3 totals 13 residues. V dropped 3 bases and J dropped 3 bases, with 8 bases sitting between them. Germline V gene lookup returns CDR1 LNHNV and CDR2 YYDKDF (reference sequence). The CDR3 DNA follows: TGTGCCACCAGCAGTAGGGAAGACACTGAAGCTTTCTTT. It translates to CATSSREDTEAFF. The full variable domain, completed using reference TRBV15 and TRBJ1-1, is DAMVIQNPRYQVTQFGKPVTLSCSQTLNHNVMYWYQQKSSQAPKLLFHYYDKDFNNEADTPDNFQSRRPNTSFCFLDIRSPGLGDTAMYLCATSSREDTEAFFGQGTRLTVV.

The CDR3 loop reads CASSLARGTQETQYF. The DNA of the CDR3 is TGCGCCAGCAGCTTGGCCCGGGGGACCCAAGAGACCCAGTACTTC. The chain has TRBV5-1 and TRBJ2-5; a possible D gene is TRBD2 (6 bases). Germline V gene data show CDR1 as SGHRS and CDR2 as YFSETQ. The CDR3 runs 15 residues. Between the trimmed V and J ends, which lost 0 bases and 1 base, there was a span of 10 bases.

The V call is TRBV19, the J call TRBJ2-7; weak D call: TRBD2 (6 bases). CDR1 and CDR2 from the germline V gene are LNHDA and SQIVND (reference sequence). Trimming cost V 7 bases and J 5 bases, with 15 bases left between them. The CDR3 runs to 13 residues. The CDR3 bases are TGTGCCAGTAACGGAGGGCCGAGAGACGAGCAGTACTTC. It codes for CASNGGPRDEQYF.

The rearrangement links TRBV10-3 to TRBJ2-7; 11 bases are a match to TRBD2. V gave up 5 bases and J gave up 2 bases; unmatched junction bases: 5. Germline CDR1 ENHRY, CDR2 SYGVKD. The CDR3 sequence is 15 residues long. The CDR3 nucleotides are TGTGCCATCAGTAACGCTAGCGGGAGGCCCTACGAGCAGTACTTC. Encoded protein: CAISNASGRPYEQYF.

The chain is built from TRBV11-3 and TRBJ2-3; TRBD2 matches 14 bases. The CDR3 extends over 16 amino acids. J was trimmed by 6 bases and V by 4 bases; bases with no gene match: 6. Per the germline V gene, CDR1 is SGHNT and CDR2 is YENEEA. The CDR3, as DNA: TGTGCCAGCAGCTCACGACTAGCGGGAGGGCGGGATACGCAGTATTTT. It translates to CASSSRLAGGRDTQYF.

The V gene is TRBV10-1, the J gene TRBJ1-2; D may be TRBD1 (6 bases). Between the trimmed V and J ends, which lost 2 bases and 4 bases, there was a span of 20 bases. The CDR3 has 17 amino acids. Per germline, CDR1 WNHNN and CDR2 SYGVQD (reference sequence). CDR3: CASSEPLRGGFSYGYTF. In nucleotides, the CDR3 is TGCGCCAGCAGTGAGCCCCTGAGAGGGGGGTTTAGCTATGGCTACACCTTC.

The chain combines TRBV14 with TRBJ2-5; TRBD2 matches at 8 bases. The J call may be in error: the DNA end matches TRBJ2-7 better. CDR1 and CDR2 (germline): SGHDN, FVKESK. CDR3 length: 15 residues. The CDR3 nucleotides read TGTGCCAGCAGCTTAGCGGGACTTTTGACCTACGAGCAGTACTTC. Its protein product is CASSLAGLLTYEQYF.

J is TRBJ2-7 and V is TRBV11-2; D not certain. CDR1 is SGHAT and CDR2 is FQNNGV in the germline V gene. CDR3 length equals 13 residues. Trimming pared 5 bases from V and 2 bases from J, leaving 10 bases between. The CDR3 here is CASSPGRTYEQYF. CDR3 DNA: TGTGCCAGCAGCCCCGGCAGAACCTACGAGCAGTACTTC.

This clone was detected a few times. The CDR3 spells CASSSMGGQTFF. The CDR3 DNA reads TGTGCCAGCAGTTCAATGGGGGGGCAAACTTTCTTT. The V call is TRBV2, the J call TRBJ1-1; the D gene is possibly TRBD1 (6 bases). There are 12 residues in the CDR3. Deletions cut 5 bases from V and 12 bases from J, with 16 bases between. Germline V gene lookup returns CDR1 SNHLY and CDR2 FYNNEI.

The rearrangement uses TRBV7-9 and TRBJ2-2; no clear D. Germline V lookup: CDR1 SEHNR, CDR2 FQNEAQ (reference sequence). There are 15 residues in the CDR3. V dropped 6 bases and J dropped 0 bases, with 11 bases sitting between them. The chain's CDR3 is CASRPSGSNTGELFF. CDR3 DNA sequence: TGTGCCAGCAGGCCGTCCGGTTCGAACACCGGGGAGCTGTTTTTT.

The gene calls are TRBV19 and TRBJ2-7; 7 bases line up with TRBD1. The length of the CDR3 is 15 residues. V shed 5 bases and J 3 bases; nucleotides not matched to a gene: 10. CDR1 and CDR2 (germline): LNHDA, SQIVND (reference sequence). Here the CDR3 DNA reads TGTGCCAGTAGTGTCTCCCGGGACAGTTACTACGAGCAGTACTTC. Protein sequence: CASSVSRDSYYEQYF.

V and J are TRBV29-1 and TRBJ2-1; 7 bases are a match to TRBD1. V lost 7 bases, J lost 6 bases, and 6 bases stayed unmatched. CDR1 is SQVTM, CDR2 ANQGSEA, per germline. This CDR3 is built from 12 residues. The CDR3 spells CSAGQVPNEQFF. CDR3 DNA sequence: TGCAGCGCCGGACAGGTCCCCAATGAGCAGTTCTTC.

J is TRBJ2-3 and V is TRBV19, with a tentative D call TRBD1 (6 bases). CDR3 length: 17 amino acids. V lost 2 bases, J lost 3 bases, and 18 bases lay in between. Germline CDR1 and CDR2: LNHDA and SQIVND (reference sequence). CDR3 sequence: CASSIRPRRGATDTQYF. CDR3 nucleotides: TGTGCCAGTAGTATAAGACCGCGCAGGGGAGCGACAGATACGCAGTATTTT.

The V gene is TRBV28, the J gene TRBJ2-3; the match to TRBD2 covers 11 bases. CDR1 is MDHEN, CDR2 SYDVKM, per germline. CDR3 length: 15 amino acids. V was clipped by 1 base and J by 3 bases; unmatched bases: 0. CDR3 in amino acids: CASSLSSGRTDTQYF. The CDR3 nucleotides read TGTGCCAGCAGTTTATCTAGCGGGAGGACAGATACGCAGTATTTT.

V and J are TRBV10-1 and TRBJ2-5; TRBD2 might be the D (5 bases). The V and J ends lost 3 bases and 2 bases respectively, with 19 bases between them. The CDR3 runs 17 residues. CDR1 and CDR2 (germline): WNHNN, SYGVQD (reference sequence). The CDR3 region has the DNA TGCGCCAGCAGTGATTTCAAATATACGGGGAATCAAGAGACCCAGTACTTC. Translating it yields CASSDFKYTGNQETQYF.

The chain employs TRBV7-9 and TRBJ1-1; D perhaps matches TRBD1 (5 bases). V lost 0 bases and J lost 5, with 19 bases in between. CDR1 and CDR2 from the germline V gene are SEHNR and FQNEAQ (reference sequence). The CDR3 is 17 residues long. Here the CDR3 DNA reads TGTGCCAGCAGCTTAGCGGGGATGGGGGTCGGTAGGACTGAAGCTTTCTTT. Its protein product is CASSLAGMGVGRTEAFF.

DNA for the CDR3: TGCAGCGGGGGACTTCGGAACACTGAAGCTTTCTTT. Amino acids: CSGGLRNTEAFF. The chain couples TRBV29-1 to TRBJ1-1, with D tentatively TRBD1 (5 bases). Germline V gene lookup returns CDR1 SQVTM and CDR2 ANQGSEA. The CDR3 spans 12 residues. The ends were cut back, 7 bases at V and 1 base at J, with 10 bases in the middle.

This sequence joins TRBV6-1 and TRBJ1-2; tentatively, D is TRBD1 (5 bases). Germline V CDR1 and CDR2: MNHNS, SASEGT. The CDR3 sequence is 14 residues long. V was pared by 0 bases and J by 3 bases, with 8 bases between. This chain's CDR3 is CASSEAIGDYGYTF. The CDR3 DNA sequence: TGTGCCAGCAGTGAAGCCATAGGGGACTATGGCTACACCTTC.

The chain joins TRBV18 to TRBJ2-1, with 7 bases that match TRBD2. The V segment lost 3 bases and the J segment 7 bases; nucleotides outside the gene matches: 9. The CDR3 is 15 amino acids. Germline V lookup: CDR1 KGHSH, CDR2 LQKENI. DNA of the CDR3: TGTGCCAGCTCACCCAGAGCGGGAAATAGGAATGAGCAGTTCTTC. This encodes CASSPRAGNRNEQFF.

This rearrangement joins TRBV7-3 to TRBJ2-2; D ambiguous. This CDR3 has 16 amino acids. The germline CDR1 and CDR2 sequences are SGHTA and FQGTGA. V was shortened by 2 bases and J by 4 bases, with 14 bases between the two germline ends. For the CDR3, the DNA is TGTGCCAGCAGCTTAGGAGTGGGGTGGGGCACCGGGGAGCTGTTTTTT. This gives the protein CASSLGVGWGTGELFF. Filled out from reference TRBV7-3 and TRBJ2-2, the complete variable domain reads GAGVSQTPSNKVTEKGKYVELRCDPISGHTALYWYRQSLGQGPEFLIYFQGTGAADDSGLPNDRFFAVRPEGSVSTLKIQRTERGDSAVYLCASSLGVGWGTGELFFGEGSRLTVL.

The chain recombines TRBV7-9 with TRBJ2-5, with 13 bases matching TRBD2. The ends lost 5 bases at V and 4 bases at J; junction bases unmatched: 7. The germline V gene encodes CDR1 SEHNR and CDR2 FQNEAQ (reference sequence). CDR3 length: 16 amino acids. The CDR3 region has the DNA TGTGCCAGCAGCCCAAGGACTAGCGGGAGTACAGAGACCCAGTACTTC. Its translation: CASSPRTSGSTETQYF.

The J gene is TRBJ2-7, the V gene TRBV6-1, with D perhaps matching TRBD2 (5 bases). Germline V lookup: CDR1 MNHNS, CDR2 SASEGT. V was pared by 6 bases and J by 7 bases, with 10 bases between. The CDR3 has 11 amino acids. Here the CDR3 DNA reads TGTGCCAGCAGGGGAGCTTGGGAGCAGTACTTC. Translated: CASRGAWEQYF.

This sequence joins TRBV6-5 and TRBJ2-3; perhaps TRBD2 as D (5 bases). The V end was cut by 7 bases, the J end by 2 bases, with 13 bases between. Germline V gene data show CDR1 as MNHEY and CDR2 as SVGAGI. The CDR3 consists of 14 residues. CDR3 bases: TGTGCCAGCAAGGTCTGGGGAGCCACAGATACGCAGTATTTT. Translation: CASKVWGATDTQYF.

This chain uses TRBV5-1 with TRBJ2-1; the match to TRBD1 covers 8 bases. CDR3 length: 15 amino acids. Germline assignment: CDR1 SGHRS and CDR2 YFSETQ. The V gene end was trimmed by 3 bases and the J gene end by 6 bases; junction bases not matched to a gene: 8. In nucleotides, the CDR3 is TGCGCCAGCAGCTCGAACGGACAGGGAAGCAATGAGCAGTTCTTC. Protein: CASSSNGQGSNEQFF.

V and J are TRBV11-2 and TRBJ1-3; D is undetermined. CDR1 and CDR2 from the germline V gene are SGHAT and FQNNGV. V was trimmed by 1 base and J by 1 base, leaving 11 bases between them. This CDR3 spans 16 amino acids. Here the CDR3 reads CASSLGLSGSGNTIYF. In nucleotides, the CDR3 is TGTGCCAGCAGCTTAGGACTCTCTGGTTCTGGAAACACCATATATTTT.